A selection of T cell receptor beta chains follows, all from one sample in a study of blood T cell repertoires in COVID-19. TCRdb keeps only in-frame clones here, not all; method: immunoSEQ multiplex PCR. Here the sample spans some 37,000 clones, about nine tenths being singletons. Sequenced material: peripheral blood. The receptors were gathered from a human donor in a cohort sampled during active COVID-19. Both conserved end residues are trimmed from each CDR3.

cdr3_length	v_call	j_call	cdr3_aa
14	TRBV7-9	TRBJ1-1	ASSSSGGGLNTEAF
14	TRBV6-6	TRBJ2-2	ASRGSREGGTGELF
13	TRBV6-6	TRBJ2-3	ASSYSGISTDTQY
14	TRBV4-2	TRBJ2-3	ASSPGGGAAGYTQY
13	TRBV9	TRBJ1-1	ASSVTGTANTEAF
13	TRBV5-1	TRBJ2-5	ASSMGQGIGETQY
12	TRBV5-1	TRBJ2-3	ASSLGRGEDTQY
15	TRBV5-5	TRBJ1-3	ASSSGGRARSGNTIY
10	TRBV28	TRBJ1-2	ASTLRGLGYT
14	TRBV5-4	TRBJ2-7	ASSPGGGAGSYEQY
13	TRBV3-1/TRBV3-2	TRBJ1-3	ASSTWDRGRNTIY
10	TRBV3-1/TRBV3-2	TRBJ2-7	ASSRRGYEQY
20	TRBV4-1	TRBJ2-7	ASSQFSPPGLAGGARGHEQY
13	TRBV19	TRBJ2-7	ASKKTTQTLSEQY
10	TRBV12-3/TRBV12-4	TRBJ2-5	ASSYIRETQY
11	TRBV12-3/TRBV12-4	TRBJ1-5	ASSRQINQPQH
11	TRBV27	TRBJ2-5	ASSFRGQETQY